This TCR beta chain was recorded in a study of shared clonotypes between healthy human individuals. Regarding the study as a whole: Exclusively blood specimens were collected; tissue repertoires likely differ. Non-shared clonotypes were found to have lower generation probabilities than the clonotypes that were shared by all four of the sorted-subset donors.

All donors were Caucasian adults living in Nashville, Tennessee. DNA at about 210 ng, tens of thousands of T cell genomes, went into sorted-subset replicate PCRs. The table came from immunoSEQ multiplex PCR; TCRdb's copy has only in-frame clones and leaves some out. The repertoire holds 950,000 to 1,200,000 clones, around three quarters seen once, with almost 0.9% in the top ten. The CDR3 spans 14 residues. Germline CDR1 is SGHTA and CDR2 is FQGTGA. Trimming removed 2 bases at V and 3 bases at J, with 8 bases between. Regarding this clone: The antigen is undetermined.

The source is a man between 18 and 29 years old in good health. Some clones in this sample may be carry-over from other donors' samples. Sequencing used memory CD4+ T cells from PBMCs. Subset in this sample: CD45RA-negative fraction. The chain carries TRBV7-3 and TRBJ2-1; D not certain. This CDR3 reads CASSLGVVYNEQFF. As DNA, the CDR3 is TGTGCCAGCAGCTTAGGGGTGGTCTACAATGAGCAGTTCTTC. Looking up the rest from reference TRBV7-3 and TRBJ2-1 gives the full variable domain: GAGVSQTPSNKVTEKGKYVELRCDPISGHTALYWYRQSLGQGPEFLIYFQGTGAADDSGLPNDRFFAVRPEGSVSTLKIQRTERGDSAVYLCASSLGVVYNEQFFGPGTRLTVL.